This section outlines one T cell receptor (beta chain) sequence together with its context. This CDR3 comprises 14 residues. In germline, CDR1 is LNHDA, CDR2 SQIVND (reference sequence). Trimming stripped 5 bases from V and 9 bases from J, with 14 bases between. This entry belongs to a study of OX40 agonist ivuxolimab in advanced cancers. Method: immunoSEQ multiplex PCR; TCRdb's copy keeps in-frame clones and lacks some. The sample has around 31,000 clones; roughly 80% are singletons. The receptor comes from an adult with an advanced solid tumor such as melanoma, head and neck, liver or kidney cancer. This material consisted of CD4+ or CD8+ T cells sorted from blood, taken in a trial of the OX40 agonist ivuxolimab. The V call is TRBV19, the J call TRBJ1-6; D ambiguous. CDR3 residues: CASSPTLWGSPLHF. The CDR3 bases are TGTGCCAGTAGTCCGACCCTTTGGGGTTCACCCCTCCACTTT.